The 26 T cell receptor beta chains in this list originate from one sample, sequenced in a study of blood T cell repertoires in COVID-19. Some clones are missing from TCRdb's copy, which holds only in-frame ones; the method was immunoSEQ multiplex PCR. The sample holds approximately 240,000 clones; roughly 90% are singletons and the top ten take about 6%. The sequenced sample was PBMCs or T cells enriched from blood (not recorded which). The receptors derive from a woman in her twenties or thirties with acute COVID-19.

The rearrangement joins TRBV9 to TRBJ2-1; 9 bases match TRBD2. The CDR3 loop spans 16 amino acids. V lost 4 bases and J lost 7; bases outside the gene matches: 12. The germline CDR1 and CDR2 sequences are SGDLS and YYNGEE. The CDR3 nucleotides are TGTGCCAGCAGCCCCAACTTAGCGGGAGTCGGTAATGAGCAGTTCTTC. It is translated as CASSPNLAGVGNEQFF.

The CDR3 nucleotides are TGCGCCAGCAGCCAGGGACAGGGGAATGTCGCTGAAGCTTTCTTT. Translated, it gives CASSQGQGNVAEAFF. V gene TRBV5-1 combines with J gene TRBJ1-1; 10 bases align to TRBD1. V lost 4 bases to trimming and J lost 6 bases; unmatched junction nucleotides: 9. This CDR3 spans 15 amino acids. In germline, CDR1 is SGHRS, CDR2 YFSETQ.

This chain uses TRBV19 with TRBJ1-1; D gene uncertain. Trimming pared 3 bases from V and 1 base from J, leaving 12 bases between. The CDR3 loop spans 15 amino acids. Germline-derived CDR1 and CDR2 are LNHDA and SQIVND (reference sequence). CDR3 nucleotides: TGTGCCAGTAGTATCGTCGCCGGGAGGAACACTGAAGCTTTCTTT. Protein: CASSIVAGRNTEAFF. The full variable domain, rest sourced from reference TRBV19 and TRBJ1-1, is DGGITQSPKYLFRKEGQNVTLSCEQNLNHDAMYWYRQDPGQGLRLIYYSQIVNDFQKGDIAEGYSVSREKKESFPLTVTSAQKNPTAFYLCASSIVAGRNTEAFFGQGTRLTVV.

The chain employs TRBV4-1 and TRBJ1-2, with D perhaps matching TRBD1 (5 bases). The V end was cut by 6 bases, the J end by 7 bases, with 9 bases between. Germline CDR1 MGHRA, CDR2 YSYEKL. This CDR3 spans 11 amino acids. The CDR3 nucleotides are TGCGCCAGCAGAGGGGCGGTTGGCTACACCTTC. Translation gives CASRGAVGYTF.

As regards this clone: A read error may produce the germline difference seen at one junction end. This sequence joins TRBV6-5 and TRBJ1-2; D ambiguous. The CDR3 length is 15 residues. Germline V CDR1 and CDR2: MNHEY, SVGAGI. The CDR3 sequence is CASSRVGEGRGGYTF. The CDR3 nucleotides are TGTGCCAGCAGTCGGGTCGGGGAAGGGAGAGGAGGCTATACCTTC.

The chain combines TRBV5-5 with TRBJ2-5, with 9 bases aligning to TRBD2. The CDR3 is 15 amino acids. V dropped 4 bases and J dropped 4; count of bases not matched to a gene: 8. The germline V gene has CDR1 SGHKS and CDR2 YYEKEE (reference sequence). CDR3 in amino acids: CASSLGRGGRETQYF. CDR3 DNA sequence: TGTGCCAGCAGCCTGGGGCGGGGGGGCCGAGAGACCCAGTACTTC.

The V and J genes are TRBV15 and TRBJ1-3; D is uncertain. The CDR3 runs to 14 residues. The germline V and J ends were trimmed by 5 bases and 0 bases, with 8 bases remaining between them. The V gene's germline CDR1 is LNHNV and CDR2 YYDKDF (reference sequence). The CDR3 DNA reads TGTGCCACCAGCTCCTCGTCCTCTGGAAACACCATATATTTT. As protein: CATSSSSSGNTIYF. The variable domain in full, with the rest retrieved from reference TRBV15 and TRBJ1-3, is DAMVIQNPRYQVTQFGKPVTLSCSQTLNHNVMYWYQQKSSQAPKLLFHYYDKDFNNEADTPDNFQSRRPNTSFCFLDIRSPGLGDTAMYLCATSSSSSGNTIYFGEGSWLTVV.

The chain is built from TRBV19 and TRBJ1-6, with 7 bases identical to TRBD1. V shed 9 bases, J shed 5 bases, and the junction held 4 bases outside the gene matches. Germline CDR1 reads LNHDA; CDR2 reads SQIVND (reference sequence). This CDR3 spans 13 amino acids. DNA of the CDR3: TGTGCCAGCCATACAGGGGATAATTCACCCCTCCACTTT. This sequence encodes CASHTGDNSPLHF.

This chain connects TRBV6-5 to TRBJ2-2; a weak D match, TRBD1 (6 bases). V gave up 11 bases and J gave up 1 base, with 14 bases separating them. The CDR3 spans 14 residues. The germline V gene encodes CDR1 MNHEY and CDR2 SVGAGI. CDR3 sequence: CAAPTDRNTGELFF. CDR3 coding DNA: TGTGCCGCCCCGACGGACAGGAACACCGGGGAGCTGTTTTTT.

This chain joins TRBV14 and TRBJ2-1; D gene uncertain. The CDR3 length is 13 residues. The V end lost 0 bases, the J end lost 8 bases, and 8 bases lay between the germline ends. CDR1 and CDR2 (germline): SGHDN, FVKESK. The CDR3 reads CASSQDLRDEQFF. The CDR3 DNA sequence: TGTGCCAGCAGCCAAGATCTCCGGGATGAGCAGTTCTTC.

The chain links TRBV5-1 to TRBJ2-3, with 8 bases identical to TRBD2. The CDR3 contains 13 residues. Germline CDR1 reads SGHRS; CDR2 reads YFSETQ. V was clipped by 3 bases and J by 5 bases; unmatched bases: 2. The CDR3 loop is CASSSTSGDTQYF. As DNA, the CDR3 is TGCGCCAGCAGCTCCACTAGCGGAGATACGCAGTATTTT.

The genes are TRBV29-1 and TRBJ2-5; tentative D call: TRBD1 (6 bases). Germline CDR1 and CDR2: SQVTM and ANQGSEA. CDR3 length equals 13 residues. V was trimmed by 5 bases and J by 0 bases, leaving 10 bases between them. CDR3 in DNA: TGCAGCGTTCGCAGGGGAAACCAAGAGACCCAGTACTTC. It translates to CSVRRGNQETQYF. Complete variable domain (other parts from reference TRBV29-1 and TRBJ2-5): SAVISQKPSRDICQRGTSLTIQCQVDSQVTMMFWYRQQPGQSLTLIATANQGSEATYESGFVIDKFPISRPNLTFSTLTVSNMSPEDSSIYLCSVRRGNQETQYFGPGTRLLVL.

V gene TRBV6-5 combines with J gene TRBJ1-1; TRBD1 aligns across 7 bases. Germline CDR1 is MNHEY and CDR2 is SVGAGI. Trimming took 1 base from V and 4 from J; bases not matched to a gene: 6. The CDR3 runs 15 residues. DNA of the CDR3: TGTGCCAGCAGTTACTGGGACAGACCAGGCACTGAAGCTTTCTTT. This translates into CASSYWDRPGTEAFF.

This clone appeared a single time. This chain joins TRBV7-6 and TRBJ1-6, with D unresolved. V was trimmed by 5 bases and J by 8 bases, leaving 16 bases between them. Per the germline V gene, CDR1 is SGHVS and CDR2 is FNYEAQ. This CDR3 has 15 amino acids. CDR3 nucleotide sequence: TGTGCCAGCAGCATCTCGCTATTTCTGGATTCACCCCTCCACTTT. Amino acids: CASSISLFLDSPLHF. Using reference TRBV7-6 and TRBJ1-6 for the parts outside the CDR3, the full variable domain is GAGVSQSPRYKVTKRGQDVALRCDPISGHVSLYWYRQALGQGPEFLTYFNYEAQQDKSGLPNDRFSAERPEGSISTLTIQRTEQRDSAMYRCASSISLFLDSPLHFGNGTRLTVT.

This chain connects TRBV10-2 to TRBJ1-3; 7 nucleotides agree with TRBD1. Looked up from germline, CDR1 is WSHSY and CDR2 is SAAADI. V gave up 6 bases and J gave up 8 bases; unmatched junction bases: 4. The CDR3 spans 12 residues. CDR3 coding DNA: TGCGCCAGCAGCGGACAGGTCGACACCATATATTTT. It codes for CASSGQVDTIYF.

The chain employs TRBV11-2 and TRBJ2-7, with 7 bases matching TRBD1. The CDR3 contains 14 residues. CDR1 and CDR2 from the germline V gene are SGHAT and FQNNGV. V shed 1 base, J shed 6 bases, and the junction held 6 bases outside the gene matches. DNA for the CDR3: TGTGCCAGCAGCTTAGGGACAGGTTTGTCCGAGCAGTACTTC. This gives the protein CASSLGTGLSEQYF.

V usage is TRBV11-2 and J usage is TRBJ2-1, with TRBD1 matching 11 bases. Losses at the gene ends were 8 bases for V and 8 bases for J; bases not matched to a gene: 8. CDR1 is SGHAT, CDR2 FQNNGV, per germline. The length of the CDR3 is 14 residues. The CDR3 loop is CASGRTGGFDEQFF. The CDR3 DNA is TGTGCCAGCGGAAGGACAGGGGGCTTCGATGAGCAGTTCTTC.

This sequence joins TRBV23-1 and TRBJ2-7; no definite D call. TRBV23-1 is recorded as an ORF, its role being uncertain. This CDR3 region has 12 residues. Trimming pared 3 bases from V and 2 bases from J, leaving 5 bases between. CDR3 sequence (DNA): TGCGCCAGCAGTCATCTTACCTACGAGCAGTACTTC. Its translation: CASSHLTYEQYF.

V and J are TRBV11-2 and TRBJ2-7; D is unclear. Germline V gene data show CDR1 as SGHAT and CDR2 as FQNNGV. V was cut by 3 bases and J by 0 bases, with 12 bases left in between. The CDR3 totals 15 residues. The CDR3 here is CASSFGGTISYEQYF. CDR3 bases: TGTGCCAGCAGCTTCGGCGGTACAATCTCCTACGAGCAGTACTTC.

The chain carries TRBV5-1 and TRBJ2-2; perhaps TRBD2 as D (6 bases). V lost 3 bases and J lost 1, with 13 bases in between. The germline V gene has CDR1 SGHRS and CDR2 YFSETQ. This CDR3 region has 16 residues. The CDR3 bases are TGCGCCAGCAGCTCCCTGGGGGGAGGGAACACCGGGGAGCTGTTTTTT. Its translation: CASSSLGGGNTGELFF.

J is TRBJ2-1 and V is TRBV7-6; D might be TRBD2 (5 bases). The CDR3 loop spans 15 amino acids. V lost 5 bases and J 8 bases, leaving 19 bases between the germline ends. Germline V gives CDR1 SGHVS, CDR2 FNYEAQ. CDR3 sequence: CASSSLTTSGYEQFF. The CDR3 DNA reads TGTGCCAGCAGCAGCTTGACTACCTCAGGCTATGAGCAGTTCTTC.

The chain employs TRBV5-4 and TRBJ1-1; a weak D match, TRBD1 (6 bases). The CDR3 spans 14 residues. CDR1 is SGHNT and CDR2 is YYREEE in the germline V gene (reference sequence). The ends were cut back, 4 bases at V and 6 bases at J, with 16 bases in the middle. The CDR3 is CASSANTGTAEAFF. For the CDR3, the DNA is TGTGCCAGCAGCGCAAATACAGGGACCGCTGAAGCTTTCTTT.

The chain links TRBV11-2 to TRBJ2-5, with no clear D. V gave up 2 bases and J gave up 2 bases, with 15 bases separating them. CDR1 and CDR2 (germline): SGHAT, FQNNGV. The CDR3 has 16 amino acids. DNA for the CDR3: TGTGCCAGCAGCTTAAATCAGAGACCGAGGCAAGAGACCCAGTACTTC. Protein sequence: CASSLNQRPRQETQYF. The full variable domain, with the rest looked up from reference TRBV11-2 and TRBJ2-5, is EAGVAQSPRYKIIEKRQSVAFWCNPISGHATLYWYQQILGQGPKLLIQFQNNGVVDDSQLPKDRFSAERLKGVDSTLKIQPAKLEDSAVYLCASSLNQRPRQETQYFGPGTRLLVL.

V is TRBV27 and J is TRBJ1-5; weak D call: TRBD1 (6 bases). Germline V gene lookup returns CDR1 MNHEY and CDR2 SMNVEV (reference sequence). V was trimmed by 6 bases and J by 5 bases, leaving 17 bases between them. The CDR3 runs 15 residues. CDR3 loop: CASRPQGILDQPQHF. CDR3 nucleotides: TGTGCCAGCAGACCACAGGGAATTTTGGATCAGCCCCAGCATTTT.

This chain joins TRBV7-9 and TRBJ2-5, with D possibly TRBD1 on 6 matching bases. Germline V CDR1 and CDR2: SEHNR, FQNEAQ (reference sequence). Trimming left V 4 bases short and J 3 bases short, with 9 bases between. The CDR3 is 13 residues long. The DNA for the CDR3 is TGTGCCAGCAGCTGGGCAGGGGAAGAGACCCAGTACTTC. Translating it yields CASSWAGEETQYF.

The CDR3 loop is CASSSPPDRPLYEQYF. In DNA form, the CDR3 reads TGTGCCAGCAGTTCCCCCCCGGACAGGCCTCTCTACGAGCAGTACTTC. The rearrangement uses TRBV28 and TRBJ2-7; the match to TRBD1 covers 7 bases. This CDR3 spans 16 amino acids. Per germline, CDR1 MDHEN and CDR2 SYDVKM. V shed 4 bases and J 3 bases; nucleotides not matched to a gene: 12.